These 19 T cell receptor beta chains were all obtained from the same sample, sequenced in a study of T-cell memory formation after mild COVID-19. From the 5' RACE reads, TCRdb called clonotypes with MiXCR, one entry per CDR3 protein. The table lists about 150,000 distinct CDR3 sequences, approximately 15% of them singletons. Sequencing was done on a sample of PBMCs or a T cell subset sorted from them (not recorded which). The origin of the receptors is an adult woman who had mild COVID-19 (a few samples of this study predate the infection). Cell type and time point are not known.

A few counts support this clonotype. CDR3 nucleotide sequence: TGTGCCAGCAGCTCCCTCTATATAAATGAGCAGTTCTTC. Translation gives CASSSLYINEQFF. This sequence joins TRBV7-9 and TRBJ2-1; D remains unclear. V was clipped by 4 bases and J by 7 bases, with 11 bases between them. CDR1 and CDR2 (germline): SEHNR, FQNEAQ (reference sequence). The length of the CDR3 is 13 residues.

This clonotype was seen more than once but under ten times. The gene calls are TRBV28 and TRBJ2-7; D is perhaps TRBD1 (5 bases). Germline loops: CDR1 MDHEN, CDR2 SYDVKM. V gave up 6 bases and J gave up 6 bases, with 9 bases separating them. The CDR3 consists of 11 residues. This CDR3 is CASSPRVEQYF. The CDR3 DNA follows: TGTGCCAGCAGCCCCAGGGTCGAGCAGTACTTC.

The chain links TRBV7-6 to TRBJ1-2; the D gene is possibly TRBD1 (5 bases). The CDR3 is 13 amino acids. Germline values: CDR1 SGHVS, CDR2 FNYEAQ. Trimming took off 1 base at V and 8 bases at J, with 11 bases between the two ends. The CDR3: CASSLVRAEGYTF. As DNA, the CDR3 is TGTGCCAGCAGCTTAGTCAGGGCTGAGGGCTACACCTTC.

This clonotype was detected a few times. The chain joins TRBV11-2 to TRBJ1-4; TRBD1 aligns across 7 bases. The CDR3 covers 15 residues. Germline values: CDR1 SGHAT, CDR2 FQNNGV. Germline trimming cut 6 bases from V and 5 bases from J; bases unmatched to any gene: 9. CDR3 protein: CASRRSGGGNEKLFF. In nucleotides, the CDR3 is TGTGCCAGCAGACGATCAGGGGGGGGAAATGAAAAACTGTTTTTT.

This clonotype was observed a handful of times. The gene calls are TRBV20-1 and TRBJ1-4, with a possible D match to TRBD1 (5 bases). CDR3 size: 14 residues. Germline CDR1 DFQATT, CDR2 SNEGSKA (reference sequence). Trimming left V 1 base short and J 8 bases short, with 14 bases between. The CDR3 DNA reads as TGCAGTGCTAGAGGAACAGGTCTGGGGGAAAAACTGTTTTTT. Encoded protein: CSARGTGLGEKLFF.

This clonotype was seen a few times. This chain joins TRBV20-1 and TRBJ1-1; D gene uncertain. The V gene's germline CDR1 is DFQATT and CDR2 SNEGSKA (reference sequence). Trimming left V 0 bases short and J 2 bases short, with 10 bases between. The CDR3 consists of 14 residues. CDR3 bases: TGCAGTGCTAGAGAGAACCGGGCAAACACTGAAGCTTTCTTT. This encodes CSARENRANTEAFF.

This clonotype was seen a handful of times. This chain uses TRBV2 with TRBJ1-5, with TRBD1 as a possible D gene (6 bases). V dropped 3 bases and J dropped 2 bases, with 8 bases sitting between them. Germline V gene data show CDR1 as SNHLY and CDR2 as FYNNEI. The CDR3 length is 14 residues. The CDR3 region has the DNA TGTGCCAGCAGTGAGGACAGCGGCAATCAGCCCCAGCATTTT. This gives the protein CASSEDSGNQPQHF.

V gene TRBV5-1 combines with J gene TRBJ2-2, with 8 positions matching TRBD2. CDR3 length equals 16 residues. Germline CDR1 SGHRS, CDR2 YFSETQ. With 0 bases clipped from V and 4 bases from J, the junction kept 5 bases outside the gene matches. CDR3 nucleotide sequence: TGCGCCAGCAGCTTGGACCCGGGGGGGGCCACCGGGGAGCTGTTTTTT. This sequence encodes CASSLDPGGATGELFF.

This clonotype turned up a few times. The rearrangement links TRBV7-6 to TRBJ2-7, with TRBD1 matching over 10 bases. Germline V gene sequence: CDR1 SGHVS, CDR2 FNYEAQ. V lost 3 bases and J lost 4; bases outside the gene matches: 3. This CDR3 is 14 amino acids long. Here the CDR3 DNA reads TGTGCCAGCAGCTTCGGGGACAGGGGATACGAGCAGTACTTC. Its translation is CASSFGDRGYEQYF.

This clonotype was seen a few times. V usage is TRBV25-1 and J usage is TRBJ2-1; D is uncertain. Per the germline V gene, CDR1 is MGHDK and CDR2 is SYGVNS. The V end was cut by 2 bases, the J end by 0 bases, with 5 bases between. CDR3 length: 14 residues. CDR3 sequence: CASSEGNSYNEQFF. In DNA form, the CDR3 reads TGTGCCAGCAGTGAAGGGAACTCCTACAATGAGCAGTTCTTC.

This clonotype was observed a handful of times. The rearrangement links TRBV20-1 to TRBJ2-7; a possible D gene is TRBD1 (6 bases). V lost 5 bases, J lost 3 bases, and 11 bases lay in between. The CDR3 is 12 amino acids. Per the germline V gene, CDR1 is DFQATT and CDR2 is SNEGSKA (reference sequence). CDR3 sequence reads: CSASTGYYEQYF. CDR3 DNA: TGCAGTGCTTCGACAGGATACTACGAGCAGTACTTC.

The V gene is TRBV4-2, the J gene TRBJ1-1, with TRBD1 as a possible D gene (6 bases). Deletions cut 0 bases from V and 5 bases from J, with 19 bases between. This CDR3 comprises 17 residues. CDR1 is LGHNA and CDR2 is YNFKEQ in the germline V gene. In DNA form, the CDR3 reads TGTGCCAGCAGCCAAGAAGTTGCGGGGGCGCGTCAGACTGAAGCTTTCTTT. It specifies CASSQEVAGARQTEAFF.

This clonotype appeared many times. The chain joins TRBV5-1 to TRBJ1-1; D remains unclear. Trimming took off 1 base at V and 2 bases at J, with 18 bases between the two ends. This CDR3 is built from 17 residues. The germline V gene has CDR1 SGHRS and CDR2 YFSETQ. CDR3: CASSLSRYSYNNTEAFF. In DNA, the CDR3 is TGCGCCAGCAGCTTGAGCCGCTACAGCTACAACAACACTGAAGCTTTCTTT.

The V call is TRBV7-8, the J call TRBJ2-7; D might be TRBD1 (5 bases). The CDR3 contains 14 residues. V was cut by 0 bases and J by 6 bases, with 12 bases left in between. In germline, CDR1 is SGHVS, CDR2 FQNEAQ. The CDR3 region has the DNA TGTGCCAGCAGCTTAGCTTCGTCAGGGCGCGAGCAGTACTTC. It codes for CASSLASSGREQYF. Full variable domain (remainder filled in from reference TRBV7-8 and TRBJ2-7): GAGVSQSPRYKVAKRGQDVALRCDPISGHVSLFWYQQALGQGPEFLTYFQNEAQLDKSGLPSDRFFAERPEGSVSTLKIQRTQQEDSAVYLCASSLASSGREQYFGPGTRLTVT.

This clonotype showed up just a few times. V gene TRBV11-2 combines with J gene TRBJ1-6; D gene ambiguous. Per the germline V gene, CDR1 is SGHAT and CDR2 is FQNNGV. The CDR3 contains 13 residues. The V end lost 5 bases, the J end lost 6 bases, and 8 bases lay between the germline ends. CDR3 in amino acids: CASSQESNSPLHF. For the CDR3, the DNA is TGTGCCAGCAGCCAAGAAAGTAATTCACCCCTCCACTTT.

This clonotype was counted a few times. The chain carries TRBV20-1 and TRBJ1-1; 7 positions agree with TRBD1. The CDR3 consists of 12 residues. Germline CDR1 is DFQATT and CDR2 is SNEGSKA (reference sequence). CDR3 bases: TGCGCCGACCAGGGGGTCAACACTGAAGCTTTCTTT. The encoded protein is CADQGVNTEAFF.

This clonotype was detected a few times. The V call is TRBV9, the J call TRBJ1-1, with D possibly TRBD1 on 6 matching bases. This CDR3 region has 14 residues. Germline V gene lookup returns CDR1 SGDLS and CDR2 YYNGEE. V was cut by 0 bases and J by 6 bases, with 12 bases left in between. As DNA, the CDR3 is TGTGCCAGCAGCGTAGTGGGGGGCTCGGCTGAAGCTTTCTTT. It translates to CASSVVGGSAEAFF.

This clonotype turned up a few times. V is TRBV7-8 and J is TRBJ2-1; D is perhaps TRBD1 (6 bases). This CDR3 comprises 15 residues. CDR1 SGHVS and CDR2 FQNEAQ come from the germline V gene. Between the trimmed V and J ends, which lost 5 bases and 1 base, there was a span of 12 bases. CDR3 sequence (DNA): TGTGCCAGCAGCCCCCGCAGGGGATCCTACAATGAGCAGTTCTTC. This sequence encodes CASSPRRGSYNEQFF. Filled out from reference TRBV7-8 and TRBJ2-1, the complete variable domain reads GAGVSQSPRYKVAKRGQDVALRCDPISGHVSLFWYQQALGQGPEFLTYFQNEAQLDKSGLPSDRFFAERPEGSVSTLKIQRTQQEDSAVYLCASSPRRGSYNEQFFGPGTRLTVL.

This rearrangement joins TRBV7-6 to TRBJ2-1; the D is unclear. V was shortened by 4 bases and J by 3 bases, with 13 bases between the two germline ends. The CDR3 has 15 amino acids. Germline V gene sequence: CDR1 SGHVS, CDR2 FNYEAQ. In DNA form, the CDR3 reads TGTGCCAGCAGCTCCAACCTAGAAAACTACAATGAGCAGTTCTTC. Protein: CASSSNLENYNEQFF.